This T cell receptor (beta chain) was observed in a study of blood T cell repertoires in COVID-19. Study information: PBMCs, B-cell-depleted T cells, or T cells were the source of the cDNA or gDNA that made up the material.

Sequenced by immunoSEQ multiplex PCR; TCRdb stores in-frame clones only, minus some. The table lists fewer than 300,000 clones, approximately 90% of them singletons. Seattle participants joined during active infection and were tracked over time. This clone occurred once. With 0 bases clipped from V and 4 bases from J, the junction kept 2 bases outside the gene matches. Germline V gene lookup returns CDR1 SGHNT and CDR2 YYREEE (reference sequence). This CDR3 has 14 amino acids. This receptor was identified in a woman between 45 and 60 years old with COVID-19, enrolled during active disease. The V gene is TRBV5-4, the J gene TRBJ1-1; TRBD1 agrees at 8 bases. Sample: peripheral blood. This CDR3 reads CASSLGQGATEAFF. The CDR3 nucleotides read TGTGCCAGCAGCTTGGGGCAGGGGGCCACTGAAGCTTTCTTT. Looking up the rest from reference TRBV5-4 and TRBJ1-1 gives the full variable domain: ETGVTQSPTHLIKTRGQQVTLRCSSQSGHNTVSWYQQALGQGPQFIFQYYREEENGRGNFPPRFSGLQFPNYSSELNVNALELDDSALYLCASSLGQGATEAFFGQGTRLTVV.